This TCR beta chain was retrieved from a study of human T cells and chemical hapten exposure. Single cDNA molecules in the library carried unique molecular identifiers attached during preparation. TCRdb re-called the RACE reads with MiXCR, one entry per CDR3 protein. The repertoire holds under 40,000 distinct CDR3 sequences, with approximately 12% as singletons. Time point defined: pre-sensitization, week 0. Treatment denoted: therapeutic diphenylcyclopropenone sensitization with weekly scalp DPC. Unseparated into fractions, whole blood served as the source from which total RNA was extracted. Germline V gene data show CDR1 as LGHNA and CDR2 as YSLEER. CDR3 size: 15 residues. Trimming removed 0 bases from V and 0 bases from J, with 6 bases in between. This clonotype was found many times. The antigen is unknown. Study observations and caveats: Sensitizing to DPC left TCRs with a frequency above 1 in 1000 unaltered.

Here the sequenced sample was whole blood, taken in connection with sensitization to the hapten diphenylcyclopropenone (DPC). The sequence derives from a woman between 40 and 50 years old with alopecia areata. Some clones in this sample may be carry-over from other donors' samples. The chain recombines TRBV4-3 with TRBJ1-5; D unclear. The CDR3 nucleotides are TGCGCCAGCAGCCAAGACCCCTATAGCAATCAGCCCCAGCATTTT. Its protein product is CASSQDPYSNQPQHF.